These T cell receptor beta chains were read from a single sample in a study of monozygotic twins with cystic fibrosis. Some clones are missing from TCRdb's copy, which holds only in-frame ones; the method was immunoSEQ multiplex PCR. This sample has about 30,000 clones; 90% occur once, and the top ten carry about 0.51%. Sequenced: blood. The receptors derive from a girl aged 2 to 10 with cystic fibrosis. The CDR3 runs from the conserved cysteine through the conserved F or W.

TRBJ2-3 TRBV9 CASSVGGTDTQYF
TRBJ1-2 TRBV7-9 CASSLDLRDSENYGYTF
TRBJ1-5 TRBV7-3 CASSPGRNQPQHF
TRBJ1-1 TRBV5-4 CASSLSYRQGGNTEAFF
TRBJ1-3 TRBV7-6 CASSLAVGGAGNTIYF
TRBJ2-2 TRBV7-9 CASIPGGGAWDTGELFF
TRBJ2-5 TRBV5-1 CASSKPQETQYF
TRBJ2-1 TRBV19 CASGGFNEQFF
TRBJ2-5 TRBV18 CASSPEIVSQETQYF
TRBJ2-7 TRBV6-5 CASRGTGTAFYEQYF
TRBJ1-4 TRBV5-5 CASSYSPDSYYGKLFF
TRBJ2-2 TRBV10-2 CASTPLAVFTGELFF
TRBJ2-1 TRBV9 CASSPGITPEQFF
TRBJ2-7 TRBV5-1 CASSVGSYEQYF
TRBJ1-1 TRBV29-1 CSARKGSEAFF
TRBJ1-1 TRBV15 CATSTILGTGANTEAFF
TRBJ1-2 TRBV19 CATRTGKGGYGYTF
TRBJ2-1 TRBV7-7 CASSIGTGPYNEQFF
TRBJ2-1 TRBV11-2 CASSPYPGLEPQFF
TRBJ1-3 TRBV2 CASSGSRLVNTIYF
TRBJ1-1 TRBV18 CASSPRDRPTKLAFF
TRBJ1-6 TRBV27 CASSSGGRTGLNSPLHF
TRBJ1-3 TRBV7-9 CASSIDVRSGNTIYF
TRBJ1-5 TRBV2 CASKQTVTQPQHF
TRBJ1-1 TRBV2 CASTKDLNTEAFF
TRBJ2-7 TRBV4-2 CASRRRTGYEQYF
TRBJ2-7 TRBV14 CASSPGYEQYF
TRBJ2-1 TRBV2 CASNPGDYDNEQFF
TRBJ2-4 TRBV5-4 CASSLATTSRAKNIQYF
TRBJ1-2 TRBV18 CASSPVAERGGYTF
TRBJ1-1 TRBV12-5 CASGLGQGGLKTEAFF
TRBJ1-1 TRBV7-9 CASSFSGIPYTEAFF
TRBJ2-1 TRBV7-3 CASSLSGGSSYNEQFF
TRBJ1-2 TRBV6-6 CASSYSGYYGYTF
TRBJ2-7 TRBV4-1 CASSQGAGGSYEQYF
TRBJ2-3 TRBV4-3 CASSQYTGGLTDTQYF